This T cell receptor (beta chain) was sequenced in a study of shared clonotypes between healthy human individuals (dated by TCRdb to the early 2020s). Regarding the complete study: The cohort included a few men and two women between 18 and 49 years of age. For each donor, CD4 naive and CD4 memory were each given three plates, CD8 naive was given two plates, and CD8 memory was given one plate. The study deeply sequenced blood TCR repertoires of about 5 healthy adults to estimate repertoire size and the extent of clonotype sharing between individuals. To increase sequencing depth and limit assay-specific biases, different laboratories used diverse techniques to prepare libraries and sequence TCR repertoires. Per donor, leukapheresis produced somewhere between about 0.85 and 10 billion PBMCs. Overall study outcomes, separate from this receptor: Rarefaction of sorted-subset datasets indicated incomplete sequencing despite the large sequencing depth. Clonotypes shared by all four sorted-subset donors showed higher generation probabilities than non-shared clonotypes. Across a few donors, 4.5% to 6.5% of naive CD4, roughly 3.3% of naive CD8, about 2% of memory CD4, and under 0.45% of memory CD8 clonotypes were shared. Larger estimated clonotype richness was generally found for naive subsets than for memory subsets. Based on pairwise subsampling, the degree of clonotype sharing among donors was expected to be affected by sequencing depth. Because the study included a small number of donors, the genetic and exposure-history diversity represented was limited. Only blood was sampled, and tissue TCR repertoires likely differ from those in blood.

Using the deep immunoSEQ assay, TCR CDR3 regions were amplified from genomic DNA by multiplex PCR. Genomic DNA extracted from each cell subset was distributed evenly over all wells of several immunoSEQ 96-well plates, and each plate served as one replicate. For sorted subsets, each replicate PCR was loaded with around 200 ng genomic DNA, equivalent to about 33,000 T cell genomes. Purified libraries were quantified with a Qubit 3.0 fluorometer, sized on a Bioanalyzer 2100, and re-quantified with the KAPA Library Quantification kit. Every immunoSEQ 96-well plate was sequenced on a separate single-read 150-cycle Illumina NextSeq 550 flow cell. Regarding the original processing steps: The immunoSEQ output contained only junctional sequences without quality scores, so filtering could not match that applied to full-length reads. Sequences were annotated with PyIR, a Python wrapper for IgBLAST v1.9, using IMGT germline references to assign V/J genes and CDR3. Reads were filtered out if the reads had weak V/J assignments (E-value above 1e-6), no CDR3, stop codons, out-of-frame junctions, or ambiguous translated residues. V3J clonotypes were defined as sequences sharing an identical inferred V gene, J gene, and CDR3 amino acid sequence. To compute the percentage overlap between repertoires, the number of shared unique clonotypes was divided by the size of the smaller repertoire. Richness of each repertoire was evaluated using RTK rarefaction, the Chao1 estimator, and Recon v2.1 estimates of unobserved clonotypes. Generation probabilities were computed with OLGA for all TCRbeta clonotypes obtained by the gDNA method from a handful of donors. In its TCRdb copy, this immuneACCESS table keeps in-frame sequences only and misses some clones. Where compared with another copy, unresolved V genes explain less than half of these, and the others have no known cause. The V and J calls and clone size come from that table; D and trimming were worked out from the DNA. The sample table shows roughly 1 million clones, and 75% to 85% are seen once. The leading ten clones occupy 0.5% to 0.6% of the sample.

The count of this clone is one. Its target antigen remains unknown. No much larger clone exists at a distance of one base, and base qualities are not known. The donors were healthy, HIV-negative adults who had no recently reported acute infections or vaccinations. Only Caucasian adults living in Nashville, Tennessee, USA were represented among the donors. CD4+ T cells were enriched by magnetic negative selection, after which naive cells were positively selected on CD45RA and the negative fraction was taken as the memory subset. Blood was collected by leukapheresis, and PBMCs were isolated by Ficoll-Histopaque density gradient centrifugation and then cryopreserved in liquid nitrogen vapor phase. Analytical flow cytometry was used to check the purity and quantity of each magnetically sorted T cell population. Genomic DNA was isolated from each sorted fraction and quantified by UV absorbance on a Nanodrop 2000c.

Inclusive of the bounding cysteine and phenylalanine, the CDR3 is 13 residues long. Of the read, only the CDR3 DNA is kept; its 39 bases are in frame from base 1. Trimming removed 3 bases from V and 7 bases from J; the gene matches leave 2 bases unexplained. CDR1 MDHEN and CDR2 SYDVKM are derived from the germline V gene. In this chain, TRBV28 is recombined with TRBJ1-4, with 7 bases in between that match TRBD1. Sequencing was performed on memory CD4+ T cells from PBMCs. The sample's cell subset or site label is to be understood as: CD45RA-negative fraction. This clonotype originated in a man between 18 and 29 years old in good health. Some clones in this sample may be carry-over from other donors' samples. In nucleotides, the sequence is TGTGCCAGCAGTTTGGCAGGGGGTGAAAAACTGTTTTTT. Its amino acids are CASSLAGGEKLFF.